This T cell receptor beta chain was observed in a study of blood T cells in healthy people across ages. Primers used in a second PCR of about 7 to 11 cycles were a sample-barcoded 5' primer and a J-beta primer mix. TCRdb re-called the 5' RACE reads through MiXCR, storing one row per CDR3 protein. Of about 1 million distinct CDR3 sequences in the sample, 40% to 50% were seen once. Study results and limitations: With unsorted PBMCs, a conclusive comparison of naive versus antigen-experienced cells was not possible.

This CDR3 has 17 residues. Trimming left V 1 base short and J 3 bases short, with 16 bases between. From germline, CDR1 is SGHTA and CDR2 FQGNSA. In the case of this clonotype: Antigen unknown.

Per-sample yields of isolated PBMCs were at least 6 million. The clonotype comes from a woman aged 55-70 years in good health. The source material was blood. The chain recombines TRBV7-2 with TRBJ2-1; D unclear. CDR3 sequence reads: CASSLGPLTGFYNEQFF. Here the CDR3 DNA reads TGTGCCAGCAGCTTAGGGCCCCTTACCGGATTCTACAATGAGCAGTTCTTC. Supplemented by reference TRBV7-2 and TRBJ2-1, the full variable domain reads GAGVSQSPSNKVTEKGKDVELRCDPISGHTALYWYRQSLGQGLEFLIYFQGNSAPDKSGLPSDRFSAERTGGSVSTLTIQRTQQEDSAVYLCASSLGPLTGFYNEQFFGPGTRLTVL.